Listed here are 3 T cell receptor beta chains from one sample, sequenced in a study of T cell responses to AZD1222 COVID-19 vaccine. TCRdb's table, derived via immunoSEQ multiplex PCR, lists solely in-frame clones and lacks some. Of approximately 130,000 clones in the sample, about 85% were seen once. The sample consisted of peripheral blood, taken 28 days after the second AZD1222 dose. The origin of the receptors is an adult who received the AZD1222 COVID-19 vaccine.

This chain connects TRBV6-5 to TRBJ2-7, with D perhaps assigned TRBD1 or TRBD2 (5 bases each). Germline CDR1 is MNHEY and CDR2 is SVGAGI. This CDR3 contains 12 residues. V was clipped by 10 bases and J by 5 bases, with 15 bases between them. The CDR3 loop is CATKEGTNEQYF. As DNA, the CDR3 is TGTGCCACCAAAGAGGGGACCAACGAGCAGTACTTC.

This clone was recorded once. The rearrangement joins TRBV6-2 or TRBV6-3 to TRBJ2-5; TRBD1 aligns across 7 bases. This CDR3 has 13 residues. V was clipped by 0 bases and J by 5 bases; unmatched bases: 0. Looked up from germline, CDR1 is MNHEY and CDR2 is SVGEGT. The CDR3 sequence is CASSYSDRETQYF. CDR3 bases: TGTGCCAGCAGTTACTCGGACAGGGAGACCCAGTACTTC.

This clone was detected only a few times. This chain joins TRBV11-2 and TRBJ2-1, with 10 bases matching TRBD2. Trimming removed 0 bases from V and 3 bases from J; junction bases left unmatched: 2. CDR1 SGHAT and CDR2 FQNNGV come from the germline V gene. CDR3 length: 16 amino acids. In DNA form, the CDR3 reads TGTGCCAGCAGCTTAGAACTAGCGGGGATCTACAATGAGCAGTTCTTC. Its translation is CASSLELAGIYNEQFF.